The T cell receptor beta chain under discussion was sequenced for a study of blood T cell repertoires in COVID-19. Generated by immunoSEQ multiplex PCR, the TCRdb table keeps only in-frame clones and is missing some. The sample carries roughly 250,000 clones, 80% to 90% recorded once. Trimming at V came to 6 bases and at J to 4 bases, leaving 13 bases not matched to a gene. The V gene's germline CDR1 is KGHSH and CDR2 LQKENI. This CDR3 contains 17 residues. Within the 2 weeks before study entry, each person in the exposed group met a COVID-19 case. The chain carries TRBV18 and TRBJ1-1; TRBD1 aligns across 11 bases. The TCR sequence derives from a woman between 40 and 55 years old who had been exposed to COVID-19. Material for sequencing was PBMCs or T cells enriched from blood (not recorded which). CDR3 sequence reads: CASSLGQGAGGGTEAFF. The CDR3 DNA follows: TGTGCCAGCTCCCTCGGACAGGGGGCAGGGGGGGGCACTGAAGCTTTCTTT.